The 8 T cell receptor beta chains listed next were all sequenced from one sample in a study of CD8 T cells in ankylosing spondylitis. TCRdb independently ran MiXCR on the 5' RACE reads; one entry per CDR3 protein. Among roughly 670,000 distinct CDR3 sequences, roughly 19% were seen once, and the ten largest hold about 20%. The antigens of these receptors remain unknown. Findings of the study overall: Several highly homologous variants made up a TCR beta motif, and this motif appeared characteristic of ankylosing spondylitis blood.

The sequencing input was blood, either unsorted or a sorted T cell fraction (not recorded which). All receptors derive from a male donor with ankylosing spondylitis.

In the case of this clonotype: This clone may be a read error of a much larger clone one base away. The chain joins TRBV9 to TRBJ2-1; TRBD2 agrees at 12 bases. There are 16 residues in the CDR3. The V gene's germline CDR1 is SGDLS and CDR2 YYNGEE. The CDR3 reads CASSVAGTSGYNEQIF. In DNA, the CDR3 is TGTGCCAGCAGCGTAGCCGGGACTAGCGGGTACAATGAGCAGATCTTC.

The rearrangement joins TRBV6-1 to TRBJ2-1; no definite D call. V was clipped by 6 bases and J by 7 bases, with 13 bases between them. CDR1 is MNHNS, CDR2 SASEGT, per germline. CDR3 length: 13 amino acids. As DNA, the CDR3 is TGTGCCAGCAGGGCCCCAGTGGCTAATGAGCAGTTCTTC. Protein: CASRAPVANEQFF.

This clonotype showed up just a few times. The chain links TRBV7-8 to TRBJ2-7; D is undetermined. This CDR3 spans 14 amino acids. Germline CDR1 reads SGHVS; CDR2 reads FQNEAQ. Trimming cost V 5 bases and J 1 base, with 12 bases left between them. The CDR3 DNA reads TGTGCCAGCAGCAGGGAAGGCCGATCCTACGAGCAGTACTTC. This translates into CASSREGRSYEQYF.

The CDR3 spells CASSPGQGWTKNIQYF. CDR3 coding DNA: TGTGCCAGCAGTCCAGGACAGGGTTGGACCAAAAACATTCAGTACTTC. This chain joins TRBV12-3 or TRBV12-4 and TRBJ2-4; 8 nucleotides agree with TRBD1. This CDR3 spans 16 amino acids. V shed 5 bases, J shed 2 bases, and the junction held 8 bases outside the gene matches.

The CDR3 region is CASSFQTSGAQETQYF. Written as DNA, the CDR3 is TGCGCCAGCAGCTTTCAGACTAGCGGAGCCCAAGAGACCCAGTACTTC. The genes are TRBV5-1 and TRBJ2-5; 9 bases line up with TRBD2. J gave up 1 base and V 2 bases, and 6 bases lay outside the gene matches. The germline gives CDR1 SGHRS, CDR2 YFSETQ. The CDR3 sequence is 16 residues long.

This clonotype has more than one count but fewer than ten. The chain carries TRBV29-1 and TRBJ1-1, with D perhaps TRBD1 (6 bases). Germline V gene lookup returns CDR1 SQVTM and CDR2 ANQGSEA. V lost 3 bases, J lost 1 base, and 9 bases lay in between. The length of the CDR3 is 13 residues. The CDR3 spells CSVDTDRNTEAFF. The DNA for the CDR3 is TGCAGCGTTGATACGGACAGGAACACTGAAGCTTTCTTT.

The chain has TRBV21-1 and TRBJ2-3; TRBD1 is taken as the D call from the table, unchecked against the DNA. TRBV21-1 is shown as a pseudogene. The CDR3 covers 16 residues. Written as DNA, the CDR3 is TGTGCCAGCAGCAAAGTTATTGGGGGCGCGGGAGATACGCAGTATTTT. Protein product: CASSKVIGGAGDTQYF.

This clonotype was counted only a few times. V is TRBV12-3 or TRBV12-4 and J is TRBJ2-1, with D unclear. The ends were cut back, 6 bases at V and 0 bases at J, with 18 bases in the middle. This CDR3 has 17 residues. The CDR3 here is CASSNHIGSGSYNEQFF. The CDR3 region has the DNA TGTGCCAGCAGCAACCATATCGGGTCAGGCTCCTACAATGAGCAGTTCTTC.